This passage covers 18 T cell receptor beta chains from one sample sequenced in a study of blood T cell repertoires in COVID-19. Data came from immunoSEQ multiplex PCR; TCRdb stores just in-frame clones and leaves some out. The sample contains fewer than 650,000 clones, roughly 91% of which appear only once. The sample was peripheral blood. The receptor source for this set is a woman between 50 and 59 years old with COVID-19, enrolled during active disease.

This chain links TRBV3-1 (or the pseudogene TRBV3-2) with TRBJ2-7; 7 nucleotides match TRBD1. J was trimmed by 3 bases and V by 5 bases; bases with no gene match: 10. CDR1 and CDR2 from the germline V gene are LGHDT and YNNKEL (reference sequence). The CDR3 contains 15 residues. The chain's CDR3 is CASSARQGPYYEQYF. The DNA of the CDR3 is TGTGCCAGCAGCGCTCGACAGGGTCCCTACTACGAGCAGTACTTC.

The DNA for the CDR3 is TGTGCCAGCAGTGACTCGTCGCAGGGCAATGGCTACACCTTC. It specifies CASSDSSQGNGYTF. The chain has TRBV6-4 and TRBJ1-2; possibly TRBD1 for D (5 bases). This CDR3 region has 14 residues. Germline V lookup: CDR1 MRHNA, CDR2 SNTAGT. The V gene lost 0 bases and the J gene lost 6 bases, with 11 bases spanning the gap.

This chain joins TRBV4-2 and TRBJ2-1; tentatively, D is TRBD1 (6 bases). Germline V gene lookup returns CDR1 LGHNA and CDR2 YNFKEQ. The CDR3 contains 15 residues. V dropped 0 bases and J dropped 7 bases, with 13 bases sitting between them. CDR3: CASSQDGGQRNEQFF. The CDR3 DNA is TGTGCCAGCAGCCAAGATGGGGGCCAGAGGAATGAGCAGTTCTTC.

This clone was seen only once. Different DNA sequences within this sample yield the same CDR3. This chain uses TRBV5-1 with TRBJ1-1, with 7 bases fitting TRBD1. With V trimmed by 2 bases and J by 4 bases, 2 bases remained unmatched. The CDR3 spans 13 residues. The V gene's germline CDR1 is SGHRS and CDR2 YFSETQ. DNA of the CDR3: TGCGCCAGCAGCTTACAGGGGTCCACTGAAGCTTTCTTT. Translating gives CASSLQGSTEAFF. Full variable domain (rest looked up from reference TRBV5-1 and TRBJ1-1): KAGVTQTPRYLIKTRGQQVTLSCSPISGHRSVSWYQQTPGQGLQFLFEYFSETQRNKGNFPGRFSGRQFSNSRSEMNVSTLELGDSALYLCASSLQGSTEAFFGQGTRLTVV.

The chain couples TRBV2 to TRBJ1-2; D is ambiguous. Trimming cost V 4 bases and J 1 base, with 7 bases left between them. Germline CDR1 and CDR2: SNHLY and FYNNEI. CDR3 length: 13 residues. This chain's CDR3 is CASSGGHNYGYTF. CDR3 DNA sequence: TGTGCCAGCAGTGGAGGGCATAACTATGGCTACACCTTC.

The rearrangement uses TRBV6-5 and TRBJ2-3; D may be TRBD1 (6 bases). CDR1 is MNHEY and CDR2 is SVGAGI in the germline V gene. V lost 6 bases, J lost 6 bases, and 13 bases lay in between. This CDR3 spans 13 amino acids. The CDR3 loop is CASRSQGWDTQYF. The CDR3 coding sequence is TGTGCCAGCAGGTCCCAGGGGTGGGATACGCAGTATTTT.

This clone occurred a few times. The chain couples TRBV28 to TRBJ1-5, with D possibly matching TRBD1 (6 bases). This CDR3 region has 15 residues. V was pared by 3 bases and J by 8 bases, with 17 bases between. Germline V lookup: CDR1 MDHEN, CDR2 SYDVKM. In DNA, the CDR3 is TGTGCCAGCAGTTTGGACTACGGGGGGCAGGAGCCCCAGCATTTT. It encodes CASSLDYGGQEPQHF.

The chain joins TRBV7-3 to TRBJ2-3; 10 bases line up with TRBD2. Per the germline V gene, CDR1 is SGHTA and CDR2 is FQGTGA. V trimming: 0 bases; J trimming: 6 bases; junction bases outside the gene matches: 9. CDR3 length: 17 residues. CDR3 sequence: CASSLTGIPAGGDTQYF. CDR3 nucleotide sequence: TGTGCCAGCAGCTTAACGGGCATCCCAGCGGGGGGGGATACGCAGTATTTT.

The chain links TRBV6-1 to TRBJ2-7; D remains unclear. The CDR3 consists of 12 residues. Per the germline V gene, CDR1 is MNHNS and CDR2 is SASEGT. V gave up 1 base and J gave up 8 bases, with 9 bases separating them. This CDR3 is CASSEVLFQQYF. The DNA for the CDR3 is TGTGCCAGCAGTGAAGTCCTCTTCCAGCAGTACTTC.

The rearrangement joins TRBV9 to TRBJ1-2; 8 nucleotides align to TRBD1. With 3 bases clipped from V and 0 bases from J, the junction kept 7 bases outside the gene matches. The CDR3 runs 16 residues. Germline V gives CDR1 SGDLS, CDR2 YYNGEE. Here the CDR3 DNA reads TGTGCCAGCAGCGGAGGGGGACAGGCCCCTAACTATGGCTACACCTTC. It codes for CASSGGGQAPNYGYTF.

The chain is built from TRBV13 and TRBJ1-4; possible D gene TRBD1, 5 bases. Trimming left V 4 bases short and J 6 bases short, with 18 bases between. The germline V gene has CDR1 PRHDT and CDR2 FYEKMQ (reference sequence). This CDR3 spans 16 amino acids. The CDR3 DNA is TGTGCCAGCAGCTCGGATGTGGGGGGTACGCATGAAAAACTGTTTTTT. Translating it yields CASSSDVGGTHEKLFF.

The CDR3 is CAWSRGQGNTIYF. In DNA form, the CDR3 reads TGTGCCTGGAGTCGAGGACAGGGAAACACCATATATTTT. This chain links TRBV30 with TRBJ1-3; possibly TRBD1 for D (6 bases). The germline V gene has CDR1 GTSNPN and CDR2 SVGIG (reference sequence). This CDR3 is built from 13 residues. Trimming took off 2 bases at V and 4 bases at J, with 9 bases between the two ends.

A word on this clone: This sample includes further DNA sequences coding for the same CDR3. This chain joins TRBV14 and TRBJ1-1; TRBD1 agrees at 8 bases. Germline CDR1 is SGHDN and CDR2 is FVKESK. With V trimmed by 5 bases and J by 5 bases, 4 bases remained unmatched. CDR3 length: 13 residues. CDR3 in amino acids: CASSGTGGTEAFF. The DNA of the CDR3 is TGTGCCAGCAGCGGGACAGGAGGAACTGAAGCTTTCTTT.

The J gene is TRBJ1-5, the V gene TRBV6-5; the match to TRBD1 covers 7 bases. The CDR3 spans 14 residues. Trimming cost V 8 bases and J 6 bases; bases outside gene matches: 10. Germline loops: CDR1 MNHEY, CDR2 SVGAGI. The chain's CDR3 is CASRRGQRAQPQHF. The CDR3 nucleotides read TGTGCCAGCCGTCGGGGACAGAGGGCTCAGCCCCAGCATTTT.

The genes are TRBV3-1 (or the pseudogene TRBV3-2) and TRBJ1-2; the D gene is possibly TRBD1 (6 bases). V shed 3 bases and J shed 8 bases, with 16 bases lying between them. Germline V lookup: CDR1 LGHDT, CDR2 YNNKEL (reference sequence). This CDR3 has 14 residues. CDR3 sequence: CASSHPTGFAGYTF. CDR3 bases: TGTGCCAGCAGCCATCCGACAGGTTTCGCGGGCTACACCTTC.

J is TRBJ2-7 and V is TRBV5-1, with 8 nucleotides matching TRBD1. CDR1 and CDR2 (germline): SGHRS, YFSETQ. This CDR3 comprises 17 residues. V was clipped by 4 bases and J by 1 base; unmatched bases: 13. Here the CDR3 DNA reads TGCGCCAGCAGCACCAGTCCCGGACAGGGAATTTCCTACGAGCAGTACTTC. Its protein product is CASSTSPGQGISYEQYF.

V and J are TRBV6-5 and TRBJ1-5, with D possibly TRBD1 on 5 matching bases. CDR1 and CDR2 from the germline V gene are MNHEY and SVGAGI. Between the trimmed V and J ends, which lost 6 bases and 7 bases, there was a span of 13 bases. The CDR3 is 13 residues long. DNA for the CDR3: TGTGCCAGCAGGGGGACTCCTGGGCAGCCCCAGCATTTT. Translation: CASRGTPGQPQHF.

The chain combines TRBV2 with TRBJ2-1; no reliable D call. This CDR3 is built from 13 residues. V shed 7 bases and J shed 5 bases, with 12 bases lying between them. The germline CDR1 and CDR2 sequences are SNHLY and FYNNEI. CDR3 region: CASIENSHNEQFF. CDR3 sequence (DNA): TGTGCCAGCATCGAAAACAGCCACAATGAGCAGTTCTTC.